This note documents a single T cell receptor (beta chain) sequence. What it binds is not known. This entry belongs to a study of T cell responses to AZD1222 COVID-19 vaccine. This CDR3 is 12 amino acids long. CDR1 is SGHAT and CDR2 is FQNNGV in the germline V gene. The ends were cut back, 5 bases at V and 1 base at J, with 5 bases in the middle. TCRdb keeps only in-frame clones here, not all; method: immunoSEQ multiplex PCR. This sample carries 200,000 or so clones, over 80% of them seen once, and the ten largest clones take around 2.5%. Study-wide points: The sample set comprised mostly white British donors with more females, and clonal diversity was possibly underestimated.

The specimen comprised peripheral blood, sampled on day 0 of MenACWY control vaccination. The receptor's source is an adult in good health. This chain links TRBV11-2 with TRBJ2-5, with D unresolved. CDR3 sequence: CASSPRQETQYF. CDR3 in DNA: TGTGCCAGCAGCCCCCGCCAAGAGACCCAGTACTTC.